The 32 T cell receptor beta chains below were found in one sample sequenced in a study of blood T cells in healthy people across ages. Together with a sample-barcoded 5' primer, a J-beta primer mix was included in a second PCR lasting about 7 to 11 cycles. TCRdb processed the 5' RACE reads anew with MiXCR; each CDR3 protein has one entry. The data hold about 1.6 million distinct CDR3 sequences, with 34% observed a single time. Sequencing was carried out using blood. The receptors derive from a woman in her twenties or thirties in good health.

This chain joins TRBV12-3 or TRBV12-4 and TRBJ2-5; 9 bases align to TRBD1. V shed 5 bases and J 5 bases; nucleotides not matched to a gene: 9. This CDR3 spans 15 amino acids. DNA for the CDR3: TGTGCCAGCAGTCCGGGGACAGGGATTATGGAGACCCAGTACTTC. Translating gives CASSPGTGIMETQYF.

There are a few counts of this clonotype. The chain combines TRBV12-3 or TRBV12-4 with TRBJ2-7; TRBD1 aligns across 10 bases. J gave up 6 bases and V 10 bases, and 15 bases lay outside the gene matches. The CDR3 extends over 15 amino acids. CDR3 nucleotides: TGTGCCACCACGCTGGAGGGACAGGGGCCGTCCGAGCAGTACTTC. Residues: CATTLEGQGPSEQYF.

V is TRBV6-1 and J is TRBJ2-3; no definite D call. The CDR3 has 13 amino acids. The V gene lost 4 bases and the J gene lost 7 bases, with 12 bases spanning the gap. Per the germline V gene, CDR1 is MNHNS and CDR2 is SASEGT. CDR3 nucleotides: TGTGCCAGCAGTGTGGACCCTCCATATACGCAGTATTTT. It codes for CASSVDPPYTQYF.

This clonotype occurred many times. The CDR3 DNA follows: TGCGCCAGCAGCGCCGCGGGGGAGAGACAAGAGACCCAGTACTTC. As protein: CASSAAGERQETQYF. The chain joins TRBV5-1 to TRBJ2-5, with 7 nucleotides matching TRBD2. The CDR3 loop spans 15 amino acids. With V trimmed by 4 bases and J by 2 bases, 8 bases remained unmatched. From germline, CDR1 is SGHRS and CDR2 YFSETQ. Combining the CDR3 with reference TRBV5-1 and TRBJ2-5 gives the whole variable domain KAGVTQTPRYLIKTRGQQVTLSCSPISGHRSVSWYQQTPGQGLQFLFEYFSETQRNKGNFPGRFSGRQFSNSRSEMNVSTLELGDSALYLCASSAAGERQETQYFGPGTRLLVL.

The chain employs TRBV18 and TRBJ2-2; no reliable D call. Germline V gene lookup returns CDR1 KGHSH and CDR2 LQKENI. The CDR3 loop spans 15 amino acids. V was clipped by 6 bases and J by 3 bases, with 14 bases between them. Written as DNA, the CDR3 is TGTGCCAGCTCCCGTACCCGCGGTGACACCGGGGAGCTGTTTTTT. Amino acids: CASSRTRGDTGELFF.

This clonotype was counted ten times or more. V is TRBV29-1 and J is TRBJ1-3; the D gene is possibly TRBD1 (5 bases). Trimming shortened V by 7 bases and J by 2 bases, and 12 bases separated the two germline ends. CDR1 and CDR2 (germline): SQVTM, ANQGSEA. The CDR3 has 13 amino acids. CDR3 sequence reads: CSARPGAGNTIYF. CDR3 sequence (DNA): TGCAGCGCCCGACCGGGGGCTGGAAACACCATATATTTT. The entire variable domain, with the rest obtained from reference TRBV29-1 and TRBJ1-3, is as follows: SAVISQKPSRDICQRGTSLTIQCQVDSQVTMMFWYRQQPGQSLTLIATANQGSEATYESGFVIDKFPISRPNLTFSTLTVSNMSPEDSSIYLCSARPGAGNTIYFGEGSWLTVV.

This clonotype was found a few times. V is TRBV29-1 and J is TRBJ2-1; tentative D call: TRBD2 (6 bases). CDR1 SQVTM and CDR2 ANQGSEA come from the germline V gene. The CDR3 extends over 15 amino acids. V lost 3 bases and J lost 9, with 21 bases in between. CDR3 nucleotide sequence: TGCAGCGTTGAGGAATTAGATAGGCCGCGGGGTGAGCAGTTCTTC. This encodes CSVEELDRPRGEQFF.

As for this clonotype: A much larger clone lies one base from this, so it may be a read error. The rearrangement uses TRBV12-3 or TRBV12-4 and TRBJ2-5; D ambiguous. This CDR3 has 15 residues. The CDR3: CASSWINPYQEIQYF. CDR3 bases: TGTGCCAGCAGTTGGATAAACCCGTACCAAGAGATCCAGTACTTC.

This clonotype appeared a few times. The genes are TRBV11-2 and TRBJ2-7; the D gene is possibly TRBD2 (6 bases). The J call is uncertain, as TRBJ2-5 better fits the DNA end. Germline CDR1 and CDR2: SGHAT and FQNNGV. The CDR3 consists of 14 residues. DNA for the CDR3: TGTGCCAGCAGCTCAAACGGGGGTTTGGAGACCCAGTACTTC. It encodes CASSSNGGLETQYF.

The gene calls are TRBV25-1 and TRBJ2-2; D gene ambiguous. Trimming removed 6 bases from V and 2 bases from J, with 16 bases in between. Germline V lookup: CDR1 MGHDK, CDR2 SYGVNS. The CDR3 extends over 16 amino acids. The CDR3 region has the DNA TGTGCCAGCAGCCCAGCCCGGGTGACAAACACCGGGGAGCTGTTTTTT. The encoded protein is CASSPARVTNTGELFF.

This chain's CDR3 is CASRKARTGGDTQYF. The CDR3 DNA reads TGTGCCAGCAGGAAAGCGCGTACGGGGGGAGATACGCAGTATTTT. V is TRBV6-1 and J is TRBJ2-3; 7 positions match TRBD2. The V segment lost 6 bases and the J segment 5 bases; nucleotides outside the gene matches: 11. The CDR3 contains 15 residues. CDR1 MNHNS and CDR2 SASEGT come from the germline V gene.

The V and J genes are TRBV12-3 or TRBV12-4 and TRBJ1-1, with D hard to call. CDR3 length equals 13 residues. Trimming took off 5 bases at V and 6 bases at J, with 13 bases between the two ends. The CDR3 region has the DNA TGTGCCAGCAGTCCACAACAGACTTCTGAAGCTTTCTTT. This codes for CASSPQQTSEAFF.

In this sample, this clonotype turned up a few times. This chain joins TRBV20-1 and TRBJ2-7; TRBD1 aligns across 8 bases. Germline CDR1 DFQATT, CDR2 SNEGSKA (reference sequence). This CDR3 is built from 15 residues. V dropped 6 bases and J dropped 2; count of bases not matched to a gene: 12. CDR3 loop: CSATRLRDRTYEQYF. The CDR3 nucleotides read TGCAGTGCCACAAGACTACGGGACAGGACCTACGAGCAGTACTTC.

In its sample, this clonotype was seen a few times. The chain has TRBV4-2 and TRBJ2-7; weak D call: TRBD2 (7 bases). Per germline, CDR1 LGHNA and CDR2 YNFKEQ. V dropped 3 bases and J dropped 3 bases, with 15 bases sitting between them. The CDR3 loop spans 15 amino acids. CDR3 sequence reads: CASSHEGGGFYEQYF. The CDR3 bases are TGTGCCAGCAGCCACGAAGGGGGGGGCTTCTACGAGCAGTACTTC.

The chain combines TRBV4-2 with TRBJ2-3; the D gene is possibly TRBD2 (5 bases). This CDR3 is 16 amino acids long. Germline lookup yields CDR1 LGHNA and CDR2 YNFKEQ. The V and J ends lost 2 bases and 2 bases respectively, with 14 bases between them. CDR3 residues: CASSQRASSYTDTQYF. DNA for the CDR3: TGTGCCAGCAGCCAACGGGCTAGCAGCTACACAGATACGCAGTATTTT.

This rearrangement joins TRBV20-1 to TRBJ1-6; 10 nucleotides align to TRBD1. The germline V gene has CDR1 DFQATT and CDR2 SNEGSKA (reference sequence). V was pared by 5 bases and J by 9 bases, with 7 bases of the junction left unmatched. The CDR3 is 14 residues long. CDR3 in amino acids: CSAPGQGVRSPLHF. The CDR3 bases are TGCAGTGCTCCAGGACAGGGGGTTCGTTCACCCCTCCACTTT.

The CDR3 reads CATSEASGVMETQYF. The CDR3 DNA is TGTGCCACCAGCGAGGCTAGCGGGGTGATGGAGACCCAGTACTTC. The chain joins TRBV15 to TRBJ2-5; the match to TRBD2 covers 9 bases. With 5 bases clipped from V and 5 bases from J, the junction kept 9 bases outside the gene matches. The CDR3 loop spans 15 amino acids. Germline V lookup: CDR1 LNHNV, CDR2 YYDKDF (reference sequence).

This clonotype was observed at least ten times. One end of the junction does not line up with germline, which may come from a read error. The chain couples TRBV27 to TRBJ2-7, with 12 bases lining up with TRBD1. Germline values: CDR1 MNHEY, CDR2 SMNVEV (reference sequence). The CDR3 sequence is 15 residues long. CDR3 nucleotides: TGTGCCAGCAGCTTATCGGGACAGGGGGCTTACGAGCAGTACTTC. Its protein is CASSLSGQGAYEQYF.

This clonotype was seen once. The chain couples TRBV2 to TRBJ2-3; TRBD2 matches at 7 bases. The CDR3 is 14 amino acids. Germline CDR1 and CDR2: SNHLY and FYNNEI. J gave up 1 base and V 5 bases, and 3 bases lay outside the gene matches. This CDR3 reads CASSRDYRTDTQYF. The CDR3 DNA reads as TGTGCCAGCAGTCGGGACTATCGCACAGATACGCAGTATTTT.

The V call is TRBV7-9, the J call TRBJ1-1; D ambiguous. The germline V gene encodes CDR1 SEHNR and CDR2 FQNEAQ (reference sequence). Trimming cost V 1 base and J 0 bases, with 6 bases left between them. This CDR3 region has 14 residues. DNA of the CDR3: TGTGCCAGCAGCTTAGTGTCAGTGAACACTGAAGCTTTCTTT. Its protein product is CASSLVSVNTEAFF.

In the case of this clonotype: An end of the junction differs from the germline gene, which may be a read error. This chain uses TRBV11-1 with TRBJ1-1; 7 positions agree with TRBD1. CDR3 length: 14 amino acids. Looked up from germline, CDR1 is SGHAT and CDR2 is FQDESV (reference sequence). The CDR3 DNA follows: TGTGCCAGCAGCGGACAGGAGGGCCGGACTGGAGCTTTCTTT. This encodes CASSGQEGRTGAFF.

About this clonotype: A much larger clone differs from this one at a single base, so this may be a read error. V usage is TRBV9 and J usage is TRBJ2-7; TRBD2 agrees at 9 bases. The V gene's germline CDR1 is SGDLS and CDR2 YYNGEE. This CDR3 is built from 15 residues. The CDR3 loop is CASSVSGGSSYEQCF. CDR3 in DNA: TGTGCCAGCAGCGTAAGCGGGGGGAGCTCCTACGAGCAGTGCTTC.

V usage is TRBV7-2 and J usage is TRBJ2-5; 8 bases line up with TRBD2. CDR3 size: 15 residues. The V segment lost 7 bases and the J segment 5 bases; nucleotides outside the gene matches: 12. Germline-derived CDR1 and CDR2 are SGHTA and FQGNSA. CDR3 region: CASNDYAGGGETQYF. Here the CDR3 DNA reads TGTGCCAGCAACGACTACGCGGGGGGAGGCGAGACCCAGTACTTC.

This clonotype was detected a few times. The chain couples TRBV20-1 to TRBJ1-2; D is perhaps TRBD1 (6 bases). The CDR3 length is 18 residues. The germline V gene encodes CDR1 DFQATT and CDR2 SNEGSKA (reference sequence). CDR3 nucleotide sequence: TGCAGCAGTGCAGTTGGACGCAGGGAGAAGGGGGCTAACTATGGCTACACCTTC. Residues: CSSAVGRREKGANYGYTF.

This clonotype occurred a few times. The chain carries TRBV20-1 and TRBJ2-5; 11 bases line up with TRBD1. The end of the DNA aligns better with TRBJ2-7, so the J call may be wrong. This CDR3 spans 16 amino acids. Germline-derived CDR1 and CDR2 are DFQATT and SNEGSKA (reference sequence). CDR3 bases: TGCAGTGCCAACGATGGACAGGGGGCCAAAACCTACGAGCAGTACTTC. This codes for CSANDGQGAKTYEQYF.

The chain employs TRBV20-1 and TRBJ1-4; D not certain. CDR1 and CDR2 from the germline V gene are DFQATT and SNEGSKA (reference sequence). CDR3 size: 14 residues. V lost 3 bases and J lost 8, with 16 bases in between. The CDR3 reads CSASKTVEPEKLFF. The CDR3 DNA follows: TGCAGTGCTAGTAAAACAGTGGAACCGGAAAAACTGTTTTTT.

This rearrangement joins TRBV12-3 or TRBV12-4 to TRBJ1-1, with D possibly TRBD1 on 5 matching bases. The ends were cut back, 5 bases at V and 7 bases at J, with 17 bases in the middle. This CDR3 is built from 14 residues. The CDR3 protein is CASSPPRQTFEAFF. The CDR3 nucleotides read TGTGCCAGCAGTCCACCGCGACAGACGTTTGAAGCTTTCTTT.

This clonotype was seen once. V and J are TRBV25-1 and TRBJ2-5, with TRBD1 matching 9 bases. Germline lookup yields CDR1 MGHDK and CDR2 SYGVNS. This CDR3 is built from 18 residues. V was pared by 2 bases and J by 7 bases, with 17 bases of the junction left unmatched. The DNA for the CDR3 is TGTGCCAGCAGTGAACCTCCGGGGGTTTTCGGGACAGGGAGGACCCAGTACTTC. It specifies CASSEPPGVFGTGRTQYF.

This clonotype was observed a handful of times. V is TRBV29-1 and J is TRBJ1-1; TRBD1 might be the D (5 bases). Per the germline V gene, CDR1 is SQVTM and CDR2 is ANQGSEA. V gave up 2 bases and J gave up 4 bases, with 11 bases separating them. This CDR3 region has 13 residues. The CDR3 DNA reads TGCAGCGTTGAACCCAGGGAAGGCACTGAAGCTTTCTTT. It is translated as CSVEPREGTEAFF.

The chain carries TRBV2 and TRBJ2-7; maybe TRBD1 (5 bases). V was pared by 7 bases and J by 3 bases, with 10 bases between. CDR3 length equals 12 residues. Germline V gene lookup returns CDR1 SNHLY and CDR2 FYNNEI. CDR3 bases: TGTGCCAGCATGCAGGGTCGCTACGAGCAGTACTTC. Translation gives CASMQGRYEQYF.

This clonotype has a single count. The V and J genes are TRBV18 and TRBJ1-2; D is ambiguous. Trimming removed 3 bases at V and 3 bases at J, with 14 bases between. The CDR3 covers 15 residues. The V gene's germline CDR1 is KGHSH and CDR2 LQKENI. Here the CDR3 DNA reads TGTGCCAGCTCACCGAAACTGACGAGTGACTATGGCTACACCTTC. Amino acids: CASSPKLTSDYGYTF. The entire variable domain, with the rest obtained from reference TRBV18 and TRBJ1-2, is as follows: NAGVMQNPRHLVRRRGQEARLRCSPMKGHSHVYWYRQLPEEGLKFMVYLQKENIIDESGMPKERFSAEFPKEGPSILRIQQVVRGDSAAYFCASSPKLTSDYGYTFGSGTRLTVV.

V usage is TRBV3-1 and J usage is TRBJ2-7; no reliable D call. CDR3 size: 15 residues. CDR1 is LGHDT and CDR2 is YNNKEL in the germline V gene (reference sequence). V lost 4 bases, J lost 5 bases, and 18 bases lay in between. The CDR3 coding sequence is TGTGCCAGCAGCCGGACCCGAATGTTAGGAGACGAGCAGTACTTC. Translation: CASSRTRMLGDEQYF.